The text below deals with one T cell receptor (beta chain). These data come from a study of CD8 T cells in Susac syndrome. Looking at the study overall: When blood was collected, patients with Susac syndrome were therapy-naive, were taking corticosteroids, or were receiving intravenous immunoglobulin alone.

Trimming cost V 2 bases and J 0 bases, with 17 bases left between them. Per germline, CDR1 GTSNPN and CDR2 SVGIG (reference sequence). The CDR3 consists of 17 residues. Random hexamers served to reverse transcribe roughly 0.5 to 1 ug RNA. An immunoSEQ multiplex PCR generated amplified TCR beta CDR3 products spanning 54 Vbeta and 13 Jbeta. MiXCR, run by TCRdb on the immunoSEQ multiplex PCR reads, gives a single entry per CDR3 protein. Of more than 200,000 distinct CDR3 sequences in the sample, 94% are singletons; the top ten hold about 0.15%. The clonotype originates from a human donor with Susac syndrome. The sample taken for sequencing was CD4+ T cells from PBMCs. J is TRBJ2-4 and V is TRBV30; unclear D gene. CDR3 nucleotides: TGTGCCTGGAGTAGATACGGGCAGCATATAGCCAAAAACATTCAGTACTTC. This translates into CAWSRYGQHIAKNIQYF.